Described below is a single T cell receptor beta chain sequence and its context. There is no known antigen for this receptor. Per-base qualities were not stored, and no clone one base away is much larger. The data are from a study of blood T cell repertoires in COVID-19 (TCRdb year 2020). Concerning the study at large: Samples covering the acute and convalescent phases of COVID-19 were provided by collaborators in the United States, Italy and Spain. Subjects who had been exposed to COVID-19, were actively infected with it, or had recovered from it provided the deeply sampled blood TCRbeta repertoires that made up the dataset. Where HLA class I and class II types were available, the types were taken from metadata supplied by the sample provider, not from assay-based typing. The material from the prospective study consisted of cDNA or gDNA derived from T cells, B-cell-depleted T cells, or PBMCs. The samples were drawn from the first 160 participants of the ongoing ImmuneRACE study and from over a thousand subjects provided by 6 global collaborators. The sample metadata nearly always contained a de-identified subject ID, COVID-19 status, age in years and sex. The repertoires were released in a freely available public database meant as a resource for research on the immune response to SARS-CoV-2.

Including the terminal cysteine and valine, the CDR3 comprises 16 residues. Of all the DNA, just the CDR3 is kept, 48 bases in frame from base 1. Trimming leaves V shorter by 2 bases and J shorter by 4 bases, with the junction holding 9 bases beyond the gene matches. In the germline V gene (reference sequence), CDR1 corresponds to WNHNN and CDR2 to SYGVQD. Participants in the prospective study were aged roughly 18 to 89 years, lived in some 24 United States geographic areas, and enrolled through a virtual design. To assign participants to cohorts, the prospective study relied on clinical history that participants themselves reported in a screening survey and a study questionnaire. Each participant in the prospective study had whole blood, serum and a nasopharyngeal or oropharyngeal swab collected by mobile phlebotomists. Additional blood draws and questionnaires over an approximately two-month period could optionally be provided by prospective study participants. Prospective study blood samples were shipped either frozen or at room temperature before DNA extraction.

The immunoSEQ Assay, a bias-controlled multiplex PCR, was used to amplify TCRbeta CDR3 regions from genomic DNA. As for the authors' bioinformatics: The number of nucleated cells in each sample was estimated by amplification of reference gene primers within the assay. To quantify the absolute abundance of each unique TCRbeta CDR3 rearrangement, sequence reads were collapsed and filtered. For each sample, productive Simpson clonality was calculated as the square root of Simpson's diversity index across productive rearrangements. This is the immuneACCESS table as TCRdb keeps it, with only in-frame sequences that have V and J called. A part of the clones is gone; compared with another copy, unresolved V genes explain less than half, and the rest is unexplained. V, J and clone size reflect that table, while D and trimming were determined from the DNA. Here the sample has roughly 250,000 clones; 88% occur a single time. 1% to 1.5% of the sample lies in the top ten.

General findings and caveats noted by the study authors: Clinical and demographic metadata were provided uncurated, with the amount varying by source and participant.

The chain joins TRBV10-1 to TRBJ2-7; the junction holds 9 bases that match TRBD1. The specimen sequenced was PBMCs or T cells enriched from blood (not recorded which). The clonotype comes from a woman between 40 and 55 years old with acute COVID-19. The DNA sequence reads TGCGCCAGCAGTGAGCGGACAGGGGATCGGGCATACGAGCAGTACGTC. Its protein is CASSERTGDRAYEQYV.